These T cell receptor beta chains were read from a single sample in a study of blood T cell repertoires in COVID-19. The repertoire was sequenced with immunoSEQ multiplex PCR; TCRdb's copy has only in-frame clones and lacks some. This table holds 200,000 to 300,000 clones, about 90% found once. The sequenced sample was peripheral blood. The origin of the receptors is a young adult with COVID-19, enrolled during active disease. Each CDR3 is given with its conserved first and last residue. The D gene is left open where the match is weak.

CASSLPLTGFEQYF	-	TRBV28
CASSSSGRDAGELFF	TRBD2	TRBV6-6
CASSLGGLAATLGQFF	TRBD2	TRBV7-2
CATSLDRGGNTIYF	TRBD1	TRBV15
CASSPDSPATNEKLFF	-	TRBV6-6
CASSLGTGDNEQYF	TRBD1	TRBV5-1
CASSQDLAETKNIQYF	-	TRBV4-1
CASSRIEETQYF	-	TRBV5-8
CASSSPGQGAGEQYF	TRBD1	TRBV5-1
CAGGGTITSPLHF	-	TRBV2
CASSITGEEHQETQYF	TRBD1	TRBV5-6
CASSLILWGGTEQETQYF	-	TRBV7-2
CASSLGDRSNTEAFF	-	TRBV5-1
CASSPGTGFWDEQFF	TRBD1	TRBV5-4
CASSFSSGRTGRFTEAFF	-	TRBV7-9
CASSLSLRTSGAYWEVEQFF	TRBD2	TRBV28
CASSLPAFPYNEQFF	-	TRBV4-2
CASSLRTENWGLFF	-	TRBV7-2
CASSPSSYEQYF	-	TRBV10-2
CASSIDLGPNEQFF	-	TRBV19
CASSSRERYRDRGLNNYGYTF	TRBD1	TRBV18
CATSGGRTDTQYF	TRBD2	TRBV6-5
CASSLVETPTSGNTIYF	-	TRBV5-5
CAISVPISGGTVSYEQYF	-	TRBV10-3
CASSLDAAASTDTQYF	-	TRBV7-8
CASSLAELAPYEQYF	TRBD2	TRBV28
CASSLSVDNEQFF	-	TRBV5-4
CASSPLWGLTGDTQYF	-	TRBV25-1
CASSLSSTGKQETQYF	-	TRBV7-9
CASSSSAGTEAFF	-	TRBV12-3/TRBV12-4
CASRQTFEAFF	-	TRBV6-5
CASRTLRGGSSYNSPLHF	-	TRBV28
CASSVGGQGGSPLHF	TRBD1	TRBV9
CSVATGTGSEQYF	TRBD1	TRBV29-1
CASSSQGVRSPLHF	TRBD1	TRBV5-4
CSVEVLARGSYNEQFF	-	TRBV29-1
CASSPPLAGSPGEQYF	-	TRBV18
CASSLDISEQYF	-	TRBV12-3/TRBV12-4
CASSIKTGGTYEQYF	TRBD1	TRBV4-1
CASSLGLASYNEQFF	TRBD2	TRBV7-9
CASSDREPYEQYF	TRBD1	TRBV19
CASSLQGSNGETQYF	-	TRBV5-5
CASSLLRGTGESEEQYF	TRBD1	TRBV27
CASSLQVSEKLFF	-	TRBV11-3
CASSPRDRSYQETQYF	TRBD1	TRBV3-1/TRBV3-2
CAISGLAGSETQYF	TRBD2	TRBV10-3
CASSYGGGSNEKLFF	-	TRBV6-5
CASSPGGMGGDF	-	TRBV28
CASSRSRQGVETQYF	TRBD1	TRBV2
CASSSGTAFGYTF	-	TRBV7-2
CASSSQLAGPHEQYF	TRBD2	TRBV7-9
CASSLRGAGDPYNEQFF	TRBD2	TRBV5-1
CASSHASTGGISYEQYF	TRBD1	TRBV5-6
CATMLAGTKTQYF	TRBD2	TRBV24-1